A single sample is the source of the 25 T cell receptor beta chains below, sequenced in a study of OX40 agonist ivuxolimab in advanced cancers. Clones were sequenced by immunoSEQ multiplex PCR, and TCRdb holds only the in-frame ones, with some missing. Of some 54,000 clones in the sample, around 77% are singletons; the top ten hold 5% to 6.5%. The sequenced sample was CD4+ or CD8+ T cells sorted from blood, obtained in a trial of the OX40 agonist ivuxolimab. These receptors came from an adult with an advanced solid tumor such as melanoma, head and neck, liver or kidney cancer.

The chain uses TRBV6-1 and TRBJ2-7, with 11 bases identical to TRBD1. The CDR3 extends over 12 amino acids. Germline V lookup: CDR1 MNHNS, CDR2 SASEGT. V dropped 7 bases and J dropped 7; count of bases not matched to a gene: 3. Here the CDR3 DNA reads TGTGCCAGCAAGGGACAGGGGGATGAGCAGTACTTC. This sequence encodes CASKGQGDEQYF.

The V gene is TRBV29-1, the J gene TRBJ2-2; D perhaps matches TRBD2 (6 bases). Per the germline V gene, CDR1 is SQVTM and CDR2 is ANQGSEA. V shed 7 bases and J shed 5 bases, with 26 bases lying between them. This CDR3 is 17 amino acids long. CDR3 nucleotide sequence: TGCAGCGCATCCCGGGACTCCTCATCCACCGTTACCGGGGAGCTGTTTTTT. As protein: CSASRDSSSTVTGELFF.

The chain's CDR3 is CASSRNDPAEGYTF. CDR3 coding DNA: TGCGCCAGCAGTCGTAACGACCCGGCGGAAGGCTACACCTTC. The chain couples TRBV5-1 to TRBJ1-2; D gene unclear. Trimming took 5 bases from V and 8 from J, leaving 19 bases between them. Germline values: CDR1 SGHRS, CDR2 YFSETQ. The CDR3 consists of 14 residues. Complete variable domain (other parts from reference TRBV5-1 and TRBJ1-2): KAGVTQTPRYLIKTRGQQVTLSCSPISGHRSVSWYQQTPGQGLQFLFEYFSETQRNKGNFPGRFSGRQFSNSRSEMNVSTLELGDSALYLCASSRNDPAEGYTFGSGTRLTVV.

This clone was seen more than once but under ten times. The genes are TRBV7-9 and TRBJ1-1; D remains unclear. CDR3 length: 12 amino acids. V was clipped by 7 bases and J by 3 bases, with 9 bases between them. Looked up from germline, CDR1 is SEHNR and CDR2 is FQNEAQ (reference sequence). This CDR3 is CASTTHYTEAFF. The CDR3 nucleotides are TGTGCCAGCACTACTCACTACACTGAAGCTTTCTTT.

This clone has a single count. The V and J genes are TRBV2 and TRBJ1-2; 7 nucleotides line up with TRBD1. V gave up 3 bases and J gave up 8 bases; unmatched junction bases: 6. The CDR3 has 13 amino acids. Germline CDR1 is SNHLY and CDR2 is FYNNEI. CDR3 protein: CASSEARGSGYTF. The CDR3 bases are TGTGCCAGCAGTGAGGCCAGGGGGAGCGGCTACACCTTC.

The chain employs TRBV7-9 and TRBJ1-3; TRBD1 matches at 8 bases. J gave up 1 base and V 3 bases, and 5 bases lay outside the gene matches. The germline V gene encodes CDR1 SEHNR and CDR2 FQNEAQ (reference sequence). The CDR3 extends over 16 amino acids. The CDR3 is CASSFRQGASGNTIYF. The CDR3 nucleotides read TGTGCCAGCAGCTTTCGGCAGGGGGCTTCTGGAAACACCATATATTTT.

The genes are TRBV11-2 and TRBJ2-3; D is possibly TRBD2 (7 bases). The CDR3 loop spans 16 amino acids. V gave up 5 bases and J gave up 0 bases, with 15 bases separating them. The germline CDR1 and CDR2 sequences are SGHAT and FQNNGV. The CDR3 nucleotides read TGTGCCAGCAGCCCGGGGGGCGGGTCTAGCACAGATACGCAGTATTTT. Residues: CASSPGGGSSTDTQYF.

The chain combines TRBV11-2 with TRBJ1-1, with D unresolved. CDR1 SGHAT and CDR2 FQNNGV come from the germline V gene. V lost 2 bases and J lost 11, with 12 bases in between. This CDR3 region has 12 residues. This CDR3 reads CASSLMRVGAFF. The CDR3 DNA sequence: TGTGCCAGCAGCTTAATGAGGGTTGGCGCTTTCTTT.

The CDR3 region has the DNA TGTGCCAGCTCACCGCCACAGGGGGATAGGGATACGCAGTATTTT. Translating gives CASSPPQGDRDTQYF. The chain uses TRBV18 and TRBJ2-3; 8 nucleotides align to TRBD1. Germline V gives CDR1 KGHSH, CDR2 LQKENI. The V segment lost 3 bases and the J segment 6 bases; nucleotides outside the gene matches: 8. The length of the CDR3 is 15 residues. Full variable domain (missing parts from reference TRBV18 and TRBJ2-3): NAGVMQNPRHLVRRRGQEARLRCSPMKGHSHVYWYRQLPEEGLKFMVYLQKENIIDESGMPKERFSAEFPKEGPSILRIQQVVRGDSAAYFCASSPPQGDRDTQYFGPGTRLTVL.

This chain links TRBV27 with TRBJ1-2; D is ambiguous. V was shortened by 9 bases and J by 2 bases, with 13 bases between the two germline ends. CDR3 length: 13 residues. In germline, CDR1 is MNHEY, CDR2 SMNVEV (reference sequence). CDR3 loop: CASSAWVNYGYTF. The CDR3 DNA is TGTGCCAGTAGTGCTTGGGTCAACTATGGCTACACCTTC.

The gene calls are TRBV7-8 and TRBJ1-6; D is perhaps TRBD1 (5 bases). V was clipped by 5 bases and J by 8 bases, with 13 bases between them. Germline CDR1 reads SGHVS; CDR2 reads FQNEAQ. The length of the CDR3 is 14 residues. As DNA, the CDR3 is TGTGCCAGCAGCATGGGACCCGGAGATTCACCCCTCCACTTT. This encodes CASSMGPGDSPLHF.

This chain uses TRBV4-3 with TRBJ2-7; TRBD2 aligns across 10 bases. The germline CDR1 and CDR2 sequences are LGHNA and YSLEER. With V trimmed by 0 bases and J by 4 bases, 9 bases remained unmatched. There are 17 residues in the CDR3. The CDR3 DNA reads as TGCGCCAGCAGCCAAGAATATAAGCGGGGGGGCCTATACGAGCAGTACTTC. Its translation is CASSQEYKRGGLYEQYF.

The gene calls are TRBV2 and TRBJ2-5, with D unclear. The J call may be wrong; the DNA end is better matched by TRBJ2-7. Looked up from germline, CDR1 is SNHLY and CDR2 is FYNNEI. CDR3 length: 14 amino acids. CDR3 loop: CASRDARLTYEQYF. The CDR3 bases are TGTGCCAGCAGGGATGCACGGCTGACCTACGAGCAGTACTTC.

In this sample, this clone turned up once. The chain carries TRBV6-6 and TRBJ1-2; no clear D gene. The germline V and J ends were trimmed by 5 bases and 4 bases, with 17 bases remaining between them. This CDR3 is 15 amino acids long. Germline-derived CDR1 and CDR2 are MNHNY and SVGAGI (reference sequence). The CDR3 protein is CASSLSAGSSYGYTF. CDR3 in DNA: TGTGCCAGCAGTCTCTCCGCGGGGAGCAGCTATGGCTACACCTTC.

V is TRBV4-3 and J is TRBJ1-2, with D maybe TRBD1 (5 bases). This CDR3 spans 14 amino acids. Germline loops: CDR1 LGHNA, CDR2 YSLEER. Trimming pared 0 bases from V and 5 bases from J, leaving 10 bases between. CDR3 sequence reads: CASSQDRGWYGYTF. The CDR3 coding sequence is TGCGCCAGCAGCCAAGATCGGGGGTGGTATGGCTACACCTTC.

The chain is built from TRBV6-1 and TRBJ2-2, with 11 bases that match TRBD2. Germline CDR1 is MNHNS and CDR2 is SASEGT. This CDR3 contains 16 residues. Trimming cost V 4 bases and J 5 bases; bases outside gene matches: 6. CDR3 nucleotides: TGTGCCAGCAGTGTACTAGCGGGGGTGAGAACCGGGGAGCTGTTTTTT. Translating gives CASSVLAGVRTGELFF.

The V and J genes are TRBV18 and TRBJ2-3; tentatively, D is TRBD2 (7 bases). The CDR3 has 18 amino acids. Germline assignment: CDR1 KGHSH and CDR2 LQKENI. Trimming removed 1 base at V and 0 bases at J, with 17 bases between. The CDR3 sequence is CASSPQSRGGTSTDTQYF. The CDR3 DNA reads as TGTGCCAGCTCACCACAATCGCGCGGGGGCACTAGCACAGATACGCAGTATTTT.

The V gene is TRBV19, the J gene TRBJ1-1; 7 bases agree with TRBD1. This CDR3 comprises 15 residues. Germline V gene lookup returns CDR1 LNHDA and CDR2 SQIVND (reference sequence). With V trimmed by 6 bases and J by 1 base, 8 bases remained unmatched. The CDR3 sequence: CASSWGQSTNTEAFF. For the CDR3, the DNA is TGTGCCAGTAGCTGGGGACAGTCCACGAACACTGAAGCTTTCTTT.

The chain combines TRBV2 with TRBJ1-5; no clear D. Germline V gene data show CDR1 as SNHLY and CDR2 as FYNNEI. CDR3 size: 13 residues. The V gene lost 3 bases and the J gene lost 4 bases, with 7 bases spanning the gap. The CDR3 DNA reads TGTGCCAGCAGTGAGGTCTTAAATCAGCCCCAGCATTTT. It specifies CASSEVLNQPQHF.

CDR3 protein: CASRQGDSAFF. In DNA, the CDR3 is TGTGCCAGCAGACAGGGGGATTCAGCTTTCTTT. The chain couples TRBV6-1 to TRBJ1-1; 8 positions match TRBD1. The CDR3 runs to 11 residues. After removal of 6 bases from V and 10 bases from J, the junction contained 4 bases not matched to a gene. Per the germline V gene, CDR1 is MNHNS and CDR2 is SASEGT.

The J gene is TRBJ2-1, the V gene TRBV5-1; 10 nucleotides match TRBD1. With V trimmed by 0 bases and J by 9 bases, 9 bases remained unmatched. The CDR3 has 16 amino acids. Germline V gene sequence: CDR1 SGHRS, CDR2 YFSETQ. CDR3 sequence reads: CASSLVVTGGKGEQFF. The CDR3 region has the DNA TGCGCCAGCAGCTTGGTGGTGACAGGGGGCAAAGGTGAGCAGTTCTTC.

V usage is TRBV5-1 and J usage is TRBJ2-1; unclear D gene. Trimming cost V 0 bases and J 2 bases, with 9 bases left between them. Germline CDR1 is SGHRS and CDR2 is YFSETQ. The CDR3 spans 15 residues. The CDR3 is CASSLDSLPYNEQFF. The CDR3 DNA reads TGCGCCAGCAGCTTGGACTCTTTGCCCTACAATGAGCAGTTCTTC.

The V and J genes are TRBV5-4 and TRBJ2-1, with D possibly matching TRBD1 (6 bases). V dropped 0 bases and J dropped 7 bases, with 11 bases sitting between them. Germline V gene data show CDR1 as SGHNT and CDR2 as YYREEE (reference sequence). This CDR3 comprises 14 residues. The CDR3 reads CASSLGGGRNEQFF. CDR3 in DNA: TGTGCCAGCAGCTTGGGAGGGGGTCGGAATGAGCAGTTCTTC.

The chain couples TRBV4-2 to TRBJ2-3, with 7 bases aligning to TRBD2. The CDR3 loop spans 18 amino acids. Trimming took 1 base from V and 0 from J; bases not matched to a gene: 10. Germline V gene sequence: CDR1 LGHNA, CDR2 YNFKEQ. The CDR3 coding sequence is TGTGCCAGCAGCCAAGTTATCGGGACTAACACTAGCACAGATACGCAGTATTTT. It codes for CASSQVIGTNTSTDTQYF.

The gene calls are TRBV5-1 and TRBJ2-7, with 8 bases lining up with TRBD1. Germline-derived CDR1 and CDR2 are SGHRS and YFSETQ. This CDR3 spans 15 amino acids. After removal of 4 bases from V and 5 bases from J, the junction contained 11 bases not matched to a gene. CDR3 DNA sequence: TGCGCCAGCAGCGGGTCGGGGCAGGGGGCAAACGAGCAGTACTTC. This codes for CASSGSGQGANEQYF.